Following are 10 T cell receptor beta chains from one sample sequenced in a study of vaccination effects on CD4 cells after COVID-19. CD4+ T cells specific for antigen were expanded with viral peptide pools by the ViraFEST assay before sequencing. Isolating CD4+ T cells followed about 10 days of culture. Nucleocapsid antibodies stayed negative before and after vaccination, showing no earlier SARS-CoV-2 infection. Profiling relied on immunoSEQ multiplex PCR, and the TCRdb table lists in-frame clones only, not all of them. The sample has about 43,000 clones, roughly 79% seen once; the top ten hold approximately 11%. No antigen has been identified for these receptors. This sample comprised CD4+ T cells from PBMCs cultured with SARS-CoV-2 spike peptides, obtained before COVID-19 vaccination. The receptor set was obtained from a human donor who received a COVID-19 vaccine.

CDR3 in amino acids: CATSDLGRGVETQYF. The CDR3 DNA reads as TGTGCCACCAGTGATTTGGGTCGGGGAGTCGAGACCCAGTACTTC. This chain links TRBV24-1 with TRBJ2-5; D may be TRBD2 (5 bases). The CDR3 totals 15 residues. The germline V and J ends were trimmed by 0 bases and 5 bases, with 12 bases remaining between them. Germline CDR1 and CDR2: KGHDR and SFDVKD.

The chain has TRBV11-1 and TRBJ2-5; D unresolved. Germline CDR1 reads SGHAT; CDR2 reads FQDESV (reference sequence). The CDR3 loop spans 16 amino acids. Trimming took off 3 bases at V and 2 bases at J, with 16 bases between the two ends. CDR3 loop: CASSLGGRGPQETQYF. CDR3 bases: TGTGCCAGCAGCTTGGGTGGCCGTGGACCTCAAGAGACCCAGTACTTC.

The chain employs TRBV18 and TRBJ2-6; D is possibly TRBD1 or TRBD2 (5 bases each). CDR1 and CDR2 (germline): KGHSH, LQKENI. Trimming took 7 bases from V and 0 from J, leaving 10 bases between them. The CDR3 spans 15 residues. CDR3: CASWGPGSGANVLTF. The CDR3, as DNA: TGTGCCAGCTGGGGACCGGGCTCTGGGGCCAACGTCCTGACTTTC. Full variable domain (rest looked up from reference TRBV18 and TRBJ2-6): NAGVMQNPRHLVRRRGQEARLRCSPMKGHSHVYWYRQLPEEGLKFMVYLQKENIIDESGMPKERFSAEFPKEGPSILRIQQVVRGDSAAYFCASWGPGSGANVLTFGAGSRLTVL.

The chain has TRBV5-4 and TRBJ2-5; D is uncertain. CDR1 is SGHNT, CDR2 YYREEE, per germline (reference sequence). There are 16 residues in the CDR3. V lost 3 bases, J lost 1 base, and 16 bases lay in between. The chain's CDR3 is CASSSYTVRTQETQYF. The CDR3, as DNA: TGTGCCAGCAGCTCATACACGGTTCGGACCCAAGAGACCCAGTACTTC.

The CDR3 DNA is TGTGCCAGCAGCACAGGGTTTCGGAACACTGAAGCTTTCTTT. Protein: CASSTGFRNTEAFF. The J gene is TRBJ1-1, the V gene TRBV9; TRBD1 might be the D (6 bases). The CDR3 has 14 residues. V was pared by 4 bases and J by 1 base, with 11 bases between. Germline lookup yields CDR1 SGDLS and CDR2 YYNGEE.

The sample holds one count of this clone. The chain recombines TRBV18 with TRBJ2-3; D is possibly TRBD2 (6 bases). The CDR3 loop spans 13 amino acids. Trimming shortened V by 5 bases and J by 2 bases, and 8 bases separated the two germline ends. The V gene's germline CDR1 is KGHSH and CDR2 LQKENI. As DNA, the CDR3 is TGTGCCAGCTCAGGGGGGTCCACAGATACGCAGTATTTT. It yields the protein CASSGGSTDTQYF.

The chain joins TRBV5-1 to TRBJ1-4; D not certain. The CDR3 consists of 13 residues. From germline, CDR1 is SGHRS and CDR2 YFSETQ. The V end lost 3 bases, the J end lost 3 bases, and 6 bases lay between the germline ends. The CDR3 bases are TGCGCCAGCAGCTCCGGGCCTAATGAAAAACTGTTTTTT. It yields the protein CASSSGPNEKLFF.

This clone was seen once. The rearrangement uses TRBV6-5 and TRBJ2-3, with 7 bases aligning to TRBD2. The CDR3 totals 13 residues. Germline V lookup: CDR1 MNHEY, CDR2 SVGAGI. With 5 bases clipped from V and 1 base from J, the junction kept 0 bases outside the gene matches. As DNA, the CDR3 is TGTGCCAGCAGTCGGGGGGGCACAGATACGCAGTATTTT. Residues: CASSRGGTDTQYF.

This rearrangement joins TRBV9 to TRBJ2-1; D unresolved. This CDR3 is built from 15 residues. Trimming removed 3 bases from V and 10 bases from J, with 20 bases in between. Germline V gene lookup returns CDR1 SGDLS and CDR2 YYNGEE. The CDR3 reads CASSADIVPTGEQFF. The CDR3 DNA reads as TGTGCCAGCAGCGCCGACATAGTGCCGACTGGGGAGCAGTTCTTC.

The V gene is TRBV2, the J gene TRBJ2-1; D remains ambiguous. Germline V gene data show CDR1 as SNHLY and CDR2 as FYNNEI. The CDR3 totals 13 residues. Trimming cost V 6 bases and J 1 base, with 7 bases left between them. CDR3 DNA sequence: TGTGCCAGCAGACCGAGATCCTACAATGAGCAGTTCTTC. Translated, it gives CASRPRSYNEQFF.